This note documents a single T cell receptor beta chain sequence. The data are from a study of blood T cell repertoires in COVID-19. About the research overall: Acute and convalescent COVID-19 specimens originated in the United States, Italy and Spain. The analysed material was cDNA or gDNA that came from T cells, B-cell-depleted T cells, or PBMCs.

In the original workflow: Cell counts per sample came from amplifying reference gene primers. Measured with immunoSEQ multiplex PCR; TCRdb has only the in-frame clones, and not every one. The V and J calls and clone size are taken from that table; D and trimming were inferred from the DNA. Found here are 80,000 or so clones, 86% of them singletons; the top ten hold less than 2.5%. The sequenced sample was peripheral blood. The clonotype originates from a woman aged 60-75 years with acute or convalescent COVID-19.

The DNA of the CDR3 is TGTGCCAGCAGTGAAGCGGCAGACAGAACCTACGAGCAGTACTTC. This sequence encodes CASSEAADRTYEQYF. This chain links TRBV6-1 with TRBJ2-7; D perhaps matches TRBD1 (5 bases). The CDR3 contains 15 residues. Trimming left V 0 bases short and J 2 bases short, with 11 bases between. From germline, CDR1 is MNHNS and CDR2 SASEGT.